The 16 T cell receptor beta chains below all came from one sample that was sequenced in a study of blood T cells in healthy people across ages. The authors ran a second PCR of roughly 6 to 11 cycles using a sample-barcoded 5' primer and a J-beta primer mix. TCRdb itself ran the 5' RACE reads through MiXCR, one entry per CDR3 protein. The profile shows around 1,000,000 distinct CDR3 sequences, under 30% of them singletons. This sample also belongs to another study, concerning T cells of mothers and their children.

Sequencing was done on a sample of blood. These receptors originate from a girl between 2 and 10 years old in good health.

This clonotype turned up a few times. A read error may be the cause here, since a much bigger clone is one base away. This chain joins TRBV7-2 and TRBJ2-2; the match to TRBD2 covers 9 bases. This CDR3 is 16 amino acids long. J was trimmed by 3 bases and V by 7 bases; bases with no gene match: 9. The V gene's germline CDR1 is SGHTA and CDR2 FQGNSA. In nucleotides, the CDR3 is TGTGCCAGCACCCCAGTAGCGGGGGACTACACCGGGGAGCTGTTTTTT. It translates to CASTPVAGDYTGELFF.

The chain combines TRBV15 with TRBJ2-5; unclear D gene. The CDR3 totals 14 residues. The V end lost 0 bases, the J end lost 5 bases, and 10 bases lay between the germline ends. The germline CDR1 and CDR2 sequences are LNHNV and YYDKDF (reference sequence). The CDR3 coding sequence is TGTGCCACCAGCAGAGATCGCGAGTCTGAGACCCAGTACTTC. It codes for CATSRDRESETQYF.

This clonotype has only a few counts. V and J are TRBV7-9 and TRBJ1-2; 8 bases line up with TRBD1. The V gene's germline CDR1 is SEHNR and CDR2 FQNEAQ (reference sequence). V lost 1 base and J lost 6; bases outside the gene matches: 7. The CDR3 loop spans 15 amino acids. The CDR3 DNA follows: TGTGCCAGCAGCTTAGAGATCAGGGGGCAGGATGGCTACACCTTC. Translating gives CASSLEIRGQDGYTF. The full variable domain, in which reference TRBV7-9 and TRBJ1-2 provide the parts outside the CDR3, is DTGVSQNPRHKITKRGQNVTFRCDPISEHNRLYWYRQTLGQGPEFLTYFQNEAQLEKSRLLSDRFSAERPKGSFSTLEIQRTEQGDSAMYLCASSLEIRGQDGYTFGSGTRLTVV.

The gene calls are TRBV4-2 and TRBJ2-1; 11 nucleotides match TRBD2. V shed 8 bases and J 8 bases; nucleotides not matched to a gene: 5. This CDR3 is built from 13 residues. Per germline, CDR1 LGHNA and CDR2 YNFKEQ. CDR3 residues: CASALAGGHEQFF. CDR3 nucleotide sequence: TGTGCCAGCGCCCTAGCGGGAGGCCATGAGCAGTTCTTC.

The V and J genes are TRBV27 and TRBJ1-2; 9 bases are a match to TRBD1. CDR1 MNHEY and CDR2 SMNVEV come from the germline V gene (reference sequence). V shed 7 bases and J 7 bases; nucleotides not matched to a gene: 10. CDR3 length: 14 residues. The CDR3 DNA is TGTGCCAGCATTCATCCGGGACAGGGCGGTGGCTACACCTTC. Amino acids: CASIHPGQGGGYTF.

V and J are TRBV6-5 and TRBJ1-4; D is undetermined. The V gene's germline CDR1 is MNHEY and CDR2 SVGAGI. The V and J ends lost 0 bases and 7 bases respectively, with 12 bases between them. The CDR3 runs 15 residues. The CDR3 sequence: CASSYSTGGSEKLFF. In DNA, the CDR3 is TGTGCCAGCAGTTACTCGACGGGCGGGAGTGAAAAACTGTTTTTT.

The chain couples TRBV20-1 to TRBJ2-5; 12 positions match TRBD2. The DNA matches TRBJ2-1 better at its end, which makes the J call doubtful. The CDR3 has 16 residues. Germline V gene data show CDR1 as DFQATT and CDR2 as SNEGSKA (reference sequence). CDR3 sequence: CSAMPSSGRAYNEQFF. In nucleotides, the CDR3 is TGCAGTGCTATGCCCTCTAGCGGGAGGGCGTACAATGAGCAGTTCTTC.

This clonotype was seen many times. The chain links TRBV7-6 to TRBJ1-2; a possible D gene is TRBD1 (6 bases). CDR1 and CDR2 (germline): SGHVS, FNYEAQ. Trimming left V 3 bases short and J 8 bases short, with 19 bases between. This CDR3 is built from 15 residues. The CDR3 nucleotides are TGTGCCAGCAGCTTGGCCCGGGGACACCCTAACGGCTACACCTTC. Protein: CASSLARGHPNGYTF.

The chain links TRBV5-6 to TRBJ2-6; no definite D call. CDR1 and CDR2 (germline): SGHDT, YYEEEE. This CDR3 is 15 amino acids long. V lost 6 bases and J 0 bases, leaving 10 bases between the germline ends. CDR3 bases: TGTGCCAGCACCTTCGGAGTCTCTGGGGCCAACGTCCTGACTTTC. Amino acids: CASTFGVSGANVLTF.

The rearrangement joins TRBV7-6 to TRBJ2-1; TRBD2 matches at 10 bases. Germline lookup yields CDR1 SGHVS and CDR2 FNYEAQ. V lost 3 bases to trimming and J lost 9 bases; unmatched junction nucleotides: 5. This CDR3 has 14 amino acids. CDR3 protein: CASSFLASGSEQFF. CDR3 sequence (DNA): TGTGCCAGCAGCTTCTTGGCTAGCGGGAGTGAGCAGTTCTTC.

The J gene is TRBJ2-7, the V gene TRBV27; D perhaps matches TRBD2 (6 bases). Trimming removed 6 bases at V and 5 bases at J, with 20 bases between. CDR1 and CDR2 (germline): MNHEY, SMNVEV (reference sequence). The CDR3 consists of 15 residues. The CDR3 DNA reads TGTGCCAGCAGCTCCGGGACTGGGATGTTGGACGAGCAGTACTTC. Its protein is CASSSGTGMLDEQYF.

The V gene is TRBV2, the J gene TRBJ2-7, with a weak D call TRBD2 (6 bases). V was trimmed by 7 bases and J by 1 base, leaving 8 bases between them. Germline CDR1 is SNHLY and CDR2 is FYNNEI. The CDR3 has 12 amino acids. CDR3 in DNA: TGTGCCAGCAATCGGGGGTCCTACGAGCAGTACTTC. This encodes CASNRGSYEQYF.

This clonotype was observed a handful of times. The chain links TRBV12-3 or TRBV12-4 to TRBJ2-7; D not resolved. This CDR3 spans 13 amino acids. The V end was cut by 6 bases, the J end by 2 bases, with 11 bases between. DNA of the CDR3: TGTGCCAGCAGCCCATTCTCCCCCTACGAGCAGTACTTC. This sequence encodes CASSPFSPYEQYF.

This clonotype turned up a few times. CDR3 DNA sequence: TGTGCCAGCAGCGGAGGGCTCCAGGGTAAAGAGACCCAGTACTTC. Translation: CASSGGLQGKETQYF. The chain uses TRBV11-2 and TRBJ2-5; tentatively, D is TRBD2 (6 bases). The CDR3 consists of 15 residues. Germline CDR1 reads SGHAT; CDR2 reads FQNNGV. V lost 5 bases and J lost 3, with 16 bases in between.

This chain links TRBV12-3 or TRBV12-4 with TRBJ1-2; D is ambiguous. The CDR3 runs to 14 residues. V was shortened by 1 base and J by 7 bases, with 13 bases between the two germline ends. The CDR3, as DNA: TGTGCCAGCAGTTTAGGTTTCCAGGAAGGTGGCTACACCTTC. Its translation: CASSLGFQEGGYTF.

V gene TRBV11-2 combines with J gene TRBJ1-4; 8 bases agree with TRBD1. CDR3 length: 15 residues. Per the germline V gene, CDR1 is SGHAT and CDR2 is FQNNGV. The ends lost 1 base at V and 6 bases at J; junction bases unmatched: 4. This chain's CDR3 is CASSLGRGLDEKLFF. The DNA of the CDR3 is TGTGCCAGCAGCTTAGGCAGGGGGCTAGATGAAAAACTGTTTTTT.